The 19 T cell receptor beta chains below all came from one sample that was sequenced in a study of T cells in Graves' hyperthyroidism and ophthalmopathy. The TCR beta CDR3 regions underwent amplification using RNA transcripts as the source. The TCR CDR3 first-round RT-PCR relied on the HTBI primer set. TCRdb redid the calling of the multiplex PCR reads with MiXCR, one entry per CDR3 protein. The table includes about 640,000 distinct CDR3 sequences, around 21% detected once. The source material was blood. These receptors originate from a man aged 30 to 39 with Graves' ophthalmopathy.

This clonotype was seen repeatedly, ten times or more. The chain links TRBV18 to TRBJ1-1, with TRBD1 identical over 8 bases. CDR3 length equals 13 residues. The J segment lost 3 bases and the V segment lost 6 bases, leaving 3 bases of the junction unmatched. Per the germline V gene, CDR1 is KGHSH and CDR2 is LQKENI. In DNA form, the CDR3 reads TGTGCCAGCTCCGGGACAGGTGACACTGAAGCTTTCTTT. Encoded protein: CASSGTGDTEAFF.

This clonotype was seen a handful of times. This CDR3 reads CASSLVRGSRTDTQYF. The CDR3 DNA sequence: TGTGCCAGCAGCTTAGTAAGGGGATCGCGCACAGATACGCAGTATTTT. The gene calls are TRBV7-9 and TRBJ2-3; a weak D match, TRBD1 (5 bases). CDR3 length: 16 residues. V was pared by 1 base and J by 1 base, with 12 bases between. CDR1 SEHNR and CDR2 FQNEAQ come from the germline V gene (reference sequence).

The J gene is TRBJ2-7, the V gene TRBV5-1; a possible D gene is TRBD2 (6 bases). The CDR3 covers 16 residues. V gave up 0 bases and J gave up 2 bases, with 15 bases separating them. The germline V gene encodes CDR1 SGHRS and CDR2 YFSETQ. CDR3 sequence reads: CASSLGGTALTYEQYF. In DNA form, the CDR3 reads TGCGCCAGCAGCTTGGGAGGGACTGCACTTACCTACGAGCAGTACTTC.

This clonotype was detected only a few times. The CDR3 region has the DNA TGTGCCAGTAGTATAGGACAGGGATGGATGAACACTGAAGCTTTCTTT. Protein: CASSIGQGWMNTEAFF. This rearrangement joins TRBV19 to TRBJ1-1, with 7 bases lining up with TRBD1. Germline values: CDR1 LNHDA, CDR2 SQIVND (reference sequence). The CDR3 length is 16 residues. V shed 1 base, J shed 0 bases, and the junction held 5 bases outside the gene matches.

This sequence joins TRBV24-1 and TRBJ2-7; 8 bases agree with TRBD1. The CDR3 is 13 amino acids. J was trimmed by 5 bases and V by 5 bases; bases with no gene match: 4. Germline loops: CDR1 KGHDR, CDR2 SFDVKD. The CDR3 nucleotides are TGTGCCACCAGTGGCGGCAGGGGGCACGAGCAGTACTTC. As protein: CATSGGRGHEQYF.

This clonotype was detected only a few times. This chain uses TRBV15 with TRBJ2-2; TRBD1 might be the D (5 bases). The CDR3 sequence is 16 residues long. The V end lost 1 base, the J end lost 1 base, and 10 bases lay between the germline ends. The germline V gene encodes CDR1 LNHNV and CDR2 YYDKDF (reference sequence). The CDR3 here is CATSRVKGKNTGELFF. CDR3 sequence (DNA): TGTGCCACCAGCAGAGTAAAGGGGAAGAACACCGGGGAGCTGTTTTTT.

This clonotype was picked up many times. This chain joins TRBV6-1 and TRBJ1-5; perhaps TRBD1 as D (5 bases). The ends were cut back, 2 bases at V and 4 bases at J, with 12 bases in the middle. Per germline, CDR1 MNHNS and CDR2 SASEGT. The CDR3 covers 15 residues. The CDR3 protein is CASSERGDSNQPQHF. Here the CDR3 DNA reads TGTGCCAGCAGTGAAAGAGGGGACTCAAATCAGCCCCAGCATTTT.

This clonotype appeared a few times. The V call is TRBV2, the J call TRBJ1-5; D is undetermined. The V gene lost 6 bases and the J gene lost 2 bases, with 8 bases spanning the gap. Germline V CDR1 and CDR2: SNHLY, FYNNEI. CDR3 length equals 13 residues. The CDR3 region is CASRITGNQPQHF. The CDR3 region has the DNA TGTGCCAGCAGAATAACAGGCAATCAGCCCCAGCATTTT.

Note on this clonotype: A read error may be the cause here, since a much bigger clone is one base away. This chain connects TRBV30 to TRBJ2-7; the D gene is possibly TRBD1 (5 bases). This CDR3 spans 13 amino acids. Germline assignment: CDR1 GTSNPN and CDR2 SVGIG (reference sequence). DNA for the CDR3: TGTGCCTGGAGTAGGGGCGGTCCCTACGGGCAGTACTTC. Residues: CAWSRGGPYGQYF.

The chain employs TRBV12-3 or TRBV12-4 and TRBJ1-5; 10 bases map to TRBD1. V dropped 7 bases and J dropped 6; count of bases not matched to a gene: 6. This CDR3 spans 14 amino acids. DNA of the CDR3: TGTGCCAGCAATAGACAGGGGGCGAGTCAGCCCCAGCATTTT. This translates into CASNRQGASQPQHF.

On this clonotype itself: A much larger clone is a single base away; this may be a read error. The rearrangement joins TRBV2 to TRBJ1-2; perhaps TRBD1 as D (6 bases). CDR3 length: 14 amino acids. CDR1 and CDR2 from the germline V gene are SNHLY and FYNNEI. CDR3 DNA sequence: TGTGCCAGAAGTGAGGGGGGACGGACCTATGGCTACACCTTC. This translates into CARSEGGRTYGYTF.

V and J are TRBV20-1 and TRBJ1-5; the D gene is possibly TRBD1 (5 bases). Trimming stripped 3 bases from V and 6 bases from J, with 18 bases between. This CDR3 has 15 residues. Germline V gene sequence: CDR1 DFQATT, CDR2 SNEGSKA (reference sequence). CDR3 sequence: CSASTSMGHGQPQHF. As DNA, the CDR3 is TGCAGTGCTAGTACTAGTATGGGGCACGGTCAGCCCCAGCATTTT.

This clonotype was observed at least ten times. The junction and the germline gene differ at one end; a read error may be behind it. The chain carries TRBV7-9 and TRBJ2-3, with 7 bases identical to TRBD2. Germline assignment: CDR1 SEHNR and CDR2 FQNEAQ (reference sequence). The CDR3 runs to 17 residues. As DNA, the CDR3 is TGTGCCAGCAACTTACTCACTCCGGGGGGAGACACAGATACGCAGTATTTT. This encodes CASNLLTPGGDTDTQYF.

The chain combines TRBV4-3 with TRBJ2-3; TRBD2 matches at 9 bases. The germline CDR1 and CDR2 sequences are LGHNA and YSLEER. The CDR3 runs 17 residues. J gave up 0 bases and V 4 bases, and 8 bases lay outside the gene matches. The CDR3 DNA reads TGCGCCAGCAGCCGAGTCCTAGCGGGGACTAGCACAGATACGCAGTATTTT. It encodes CASSRVLAGTSTDTQYF.

Details on this clonotype: At one boundary the junction diverges from the germline segment, which might be a read error. The chain employs TRBV5-1 and TRBJ1-1; D is perhaps TRBD1 (6 bases). The CDR3 covers 14 residues. Germline loops: CDR1 SGHRS, CDR2 YFSETQ. DNA for the CDR3: TGTGCCAGCAGCTTAGAGGGGGGGCTAACTGAAGCTTTCTTT. This sequence encodes CASSLEGGLTEAFF.

The V gene is TRBV3-1, the J gene TRBJ2-7; 13 positions match TRBD2. The CDR3 has 18 residues. The ends lost 2 bases at V and 2 bases at J; junction bases unmatched: 9. Germline CDR1 and CDR2: LGHDT and YNNKEL (reference sequence). The CDR3 DNA sequence: TGTGCCAGCAGCCAACCTCCGGGGACTAGCGGGGCCCCCTACGAGCAGTACTTC. Encoded protein: CASSQPPGTSGAPYEQYF.

This clonotype was counted a few times. The CDR3 nucleotides read TGCAGTGCTTCCTCTAGCGGGTCTGCCGGGGACAATGAGCAGTTCTTC. Its protein is CSASSSGSAGDNEQFF. This chain links TRBV20-1 with TRBJ2-1; 8 bases line up with TRBD2. The CDR3 is 16 amino acids. V lost 5 bases, J lost 5 bases, and 14 bases stayed unmatched. The germline V gene has CDR1 DFQATT and CDR2 SNEGSKA (reference sequence).

The chain couples TRBV4-1 to TRBJ1-5, with a possible D match to TRBD1 (6 bases). The CDR3 extends over 15 amino acids. V was cut by 1 base and J by 1 base, with 8 bases left in between. Germline V gene lookup returns CDR1 MGHRA and CDR2 YSYEKL. The CDR3 is CASSQVRGSNQPQHF. CDR3 nucleotides: TGCGCCAGCAGCCAAGTCAGGGGAAGCAATCAGCCCCAGCATTTT.

Of note for this clonotype: The CDR3 carries no conserved terminal phenylalanine or tryptophan, so it likely arises from a read error. The chain employs TRBV29-1 and TRBJ1-2; 7 bases align to TRBD1. V was pared by 7 bases and J by 4 bases, with 6 bases of the junction left unmatched. Germline V gene lookup returns CDR1 SQVTM and CDR2 ANQGSEA. The CDR3 extends over 12 amino acids. CDR3 in DNA: TGCAGCGCAACTGACAGGGCCTATGGCTACACCCTC. Its translation is CSATDRAYGYTL.